One and the same sample provided the 23 T cell receptor beta chains below, sequenced in a study of T cells in women clearing cervical HPV infection. The assay was immunoSEQ multiplex PCR, and TCRdb's table has in-frame clones only and misses some. The listing records about 35,000 clones. Sequenced: blood buffy coat. These receptors were taken from a woman between 18 and 69 years old with a cervical HPV16 infection that either progressed to CIN3+ or cleared (not recorded which).

Turning to this clone: The CDR3 is cut off 3 residues early in the read; its end comes from the germline J gene. The V gene is TRBV7-8, the J gene TRBJ2-7, with a possible D match to TRBD1 (6 bases). The CDR3 consists of 15 residues. V lost 5 bases, J lost 2 bases, and 16 bases lay in between. Germline V gene data show CDR1 as SGHVS and CDR2 as FQNEAQ. Here the CDR3 reads CASSLQGGATYEQYF. The sequenced part of the CDR3 DNA is TGTGCCAGCAGCCTACAGGGTGGGGCAACCTACGAG.

Regarding this clone: The observed sequence ends 3 residues before the CDR3 terminus, with the missing tail filled in from the germline J gene. The chain recombines TRBV13 with TRBJ2-3, with TRBD1 identical over 8 bases. CDR1 and CDR2 (germline): PRHDT, FYEKMQ (reference sequence). The CDR3 covers 15 residues. Here the CDR3 reads CASSPGQGAPGTQYF. The DNA read from the CDR3 is TGTGCCAGCAGCCCGGGTCAGGGGGCGCCAGGGACG. Full variable domain (outside the CDR3, taken from reference TRBV13 and TRBJ2-3): AAGVIQSPRHLIKEKRETATLKCYPIPRHDTVYWYQQGPGQDPQFLISFYEKMQSDKGSIPDRFSAQQFSDYHSELNMSSLELGDSALYFCASSPGQGAPGTQYFGPGTRLTVL.

A remark on this clone: The read gets to within 3 residues of the CDR3 end, and the germline J gene fills in the rest. V and J are TRBV5-1 and TRBJ2-5; 11 bases align to TRBD2. Germline V gene lookup returns CDR1 SGHRS and CDR2 YFSETQ. The CDR3 is 17 amino acids. The ends lost 0 bases at V and 5 bases at J; junction bases unmatched: 9. The CDR3 protein is CASSLGFSGGALETQYF. The sequenced CDR3 bases are TGCGCCAGCAGCTTGGGGTTTAGCGGGGGGGCATTGGAGACC.

With regard to this clone: The read comes to an end 3 residues before the CDR3 does, leaving the germline J gene to fill in the end. The chain links TRBV5-1 to TRBJ1-2; 10 bases map to TRBD1. The CDR3 sequence is 14 residues long. The V and J ends lost 3 bases and 7 bases, in that order; junction bases with no gene match: 6. Germline-derived CDR1 and CDR2 are SGHRS and YFSETQ. CDR3 DNA, as far as it was read: TGCGCCAGCAGCTCGGGACAGGGGAATGGTGGC. Its protein is CASSSGQGNGG. The entire CDR3 protein is CASSSGQGNGGYTF.

As regards this clone: The sequenced fragment ends 3 residues before the CDR3 boundary, so the rest is inferred from the germline J gene. The chain recombines TRBV20-1 with TRBJ1-1; weak D call: TRBD1 (5 bases). This CDR3 is 13 amino acids long. CDR1 is DFQATT and CDR2 is SNEGSKA in the germline V gene (reference sequence). Trimming stripped 5 bases from V and 4 bases from J, with 14 bases between. The sequenced part of the CDR3 DNA is TGCAGTGCTGACCCTCGGGGGATCACTGAA. This gives the protein CSADPRGITE. The complete CDR3 sequence is CSADPRGITEAFF.

With respect to this clone: The CDR3 end is not reached by the read, which stops 3 residues before it; the germline J gene fills it in. This chain uses TRBV7-9 with TRBJ2-2; 8 nucleotides align to TRBD1. Per germline, CDR1 SEHNR and CDR2 FQNEAQ (reference sequence). The CDR3 is 15 residues long. CDR3 sequence reads: CASSLGTGWNEKLFF. The covered CDR3 bases are TGTGCCAGCAGCTTAGGGACAGGGTGGAATGAAAAG.

Regarding this clone: The sequence runs out 3 residues before the end of the CDR3; the remainder is reconstructed from the germline J gene. This sequence joins TRBV2 and TRBJ2-5; 7 nucleotides agree with TRBD2. From germline, CDR1 is SNHLY and CDR2 FYNNEI. With V trimmed by 2 bases and J by 5 bases, 5 bases remained unmatched. The CDR3 runs 14 residues. CDR3 protein: CASSESAGEETQYF. The sequenced part of the CDR3 DNA is TGTGCCAGCAGTGAATCTGCGGGGGAGGAGACC.

A note on this clone: Sequencing ends 3 residues short of the CDR3 end; the germline J gene provides the rest. This rearrangement joins TRBV20-1 to TRBJ2-7; TRBD2 might be the D (7 bases). Trimming shortened V by 2 bases and J by 2 bases, and 13 bases separated the two germline ends. The germline V gene encodes CDR1 DFQATT and CDR2 SNEGSKA (reference sequence). This CDR3 contains 14 residues. The CDR3 loop reads CSARFPGGPYEQYF. The CDR3 bases that were read are TGCAGTGCTAGATTCCCGGGGGGCCCCTACGAG.

Note on this clone: The observed sequence ends 3 residues before the CDR3 terminus, with the missing tail filled in from the germline J gene. The rearrangement joins TRBV18 to TRBJ1-2; D is perhaps TRBD1 (6 bases). Per the germline V gene, CDR1 is KGHSH and CDR2 is LQKENI. This CDR3 has 15 amino acids. The CDR3 sequence: CASSNQGQSTDTYTF. The part of the CDR3 DNA that was read is TGTGCCAGCTCCAACCAGGGGCAGAGCACAGATACC.

About this clone itself: Read data end 3 residues before the CDR3 end; the end is taken from the germline J gene. This chain uses TRBV5-1 with TRBJ2-3; D is possibly TRBD2 (6 bases). CDR1 and CDR2 from the germline V gene are SGHRS and YFSETQ. Trimming removed 5 bases from V and 4 bases from J, with 14 bases in between. The CDR3 has 14 amino acids. CDR3 DNA (partial): TGCGCCAGCAGACGGGGGAGAGTCGCAGATACG. It translates to CASRRGRVADT. The CDR3 reads in full as CASRRGRVADTQYF.

Worth noting for this clone: With the read ending 3 residues before the CDR3 end, the germline J gene is used to fill in that end. This rearrangement joins TRBV19 to TRBJ1-4, with D perhaps matching TRBD1 (5 bases). CDR1 LNHDA and CDR2 SQIVND come from the germline V gene (reference sequence). The CDR3 runs to 16 residues. The part of the CDR3 DNA that was read is TGTGCCAGTAGTATGGTGCTGGTCCCTGGGGCCAACGTA. Translation gives CASSMVLVPGANV. The whole CDR3 protein is CASSMVLVPGANVLFF.

Regarding this clone: Coverage ceases 3 residues before the CDR3 finishes, and the germline J gene fills in the end. The chain links TRBV6-2 or TRBV6-3 to TRBJ2-5, with a tentative D call TRBD1 (5 bases). There are 12 residues in the CDR3. The V end was cut by 6 bases, the J end by 2 bases, with 7 bases between. Germline values: CDR1 MNHEY, CDR2 SVGEGT. CDR3 protein: CASRQVQETQYF. The DNA read from the CDR3 is TGTGCCAGCAGACAGGTACAAGAGACC.

Concerning this clone: The read falls 3 residues short of the CDR3 end, and the missing part is taken from the germline J gene. V usage is TRBV7-2 and J usage is TRBJ2-2; D is unresolved. This CDR3 comprises 15 residues. Trimming took 0 bases from V and 1 from J, leaving 6 bases between them. Germline loops: CDR1 SGHTA, CDR2 FQGNSA. The CDR3 loop reads CASSLAARNTGELFF. The sequenced CDR3 bases are TGTGCCAGCAGCTTAGCGGCCAGGAACACCGGGGAG.

Concerning this clone: With the read ending 3 residues before the CDR3 end, the germline J gene is used to fill in that end. V and J are TRBV10-3 and TRBJ2-7, with D possibly TRBD1 on 6 matching bases. This CDR3 is 16 amino acids long. Germline CDR1 reads ENHRY; CDR2 reads SYGVKD. Trimming took off 6 bases at V and 0 bases at J, with 18 bases between the two ends. CDR3 protein: CAIRALGGRGSYEQYF. CDR3 DNA, as far as it was read: TGTGCCATCAGGGCCCTAGGGGGTAGAGGCTCCTACGAG.

Regarding this clone: The read terminates 3 residues ahead of where the CDR3 ends, so the germline J gene completes it. V is TRBV19 and J is TRBJ1-6; 10 nucleotides line up with TRBD1. The CDR3 runs to 15 residues. CDR1 and CDR2 (germline): LNHDA, SQIVND (reference sequence). V was pared by 6 bases and J by 10 bases, with 9 bases of the junction left unmatched. The CDR3 spells CASRPHDRGHSPLHF. CDR3 DNA, as far as it was read: TGTGCCAGTAGGCCCCACGACAGGGGGCACTCACCC.

As to this clone: The read finishes 3 residues shy of the CDR3 end, and the germline J gene is used to complete it. The V call is TRBV7-2, the J call TRBJ2-1; tentative D call: TRBD2 (5 bases). Per the germline V gene, CDR1 is SGHTA and CDR2 is FQGNSA. CDR3 length: 14 residues. V lost 5 bases to trimming and J lost 3 bases, with 11 bases between them. The CDR3 is CASSLTAGYNEQFF. The sequenced CDR3 bases are TGTGCCAGCAGCCTTACGGCGGGCTACAATGAG.

Turning to this clone: The read stops 3 residues short of the end of the CDR3; the missing end is completed from the germline J gene. This sequence joins TRBV5-4 and TRBJ1-1; the match to TRBD1 covers 7 bases. The CDR3 has 15 amino acids. In germline, CDR1 is SGHNT, CDR2 YYREEE (reference sequence). V was pared by 4 bases and J by 4 bases, with 10 bases of the junction left unmatched. The CDR3 DNA, read in part, is TGTGCCAGCAGCCCCGCCGGGACAGCTCGCACTGAA. Protein: CASSPAGTARTE. The whole CDR3 protein is CASSPAGTARTEAFF.

The CDR3 sequence: CASSLVASGGETQYF. CDR3 DNA, as far as it was read: TGCGCCAGCAGCTTGGTTGCTAGCGGGGGCGAGACC. The chain recombines TRBV5-1 with TRBJ2-5; TRBD2 aligns across 10 bases. The missing CDR3 end, 3 residues past where the read stops, is filled in from the germline J gene. V lost 0 bases, J lost 5 bases, and 4 bases stayed unmatched. This CDR3 has 15 amino acids. Germline CDR1 SGHRS, CDR2 YFSETQ.

Concerning this clone: Read sequence stops 3 residues before the CDR3 end, and the germline J gene provides the missing end. The chain carries TRBV20-1 and TRBJ2-2; TRBD2 is a possible D gene (6 bases). V was pared by 3 bases and J by 6 bases, with 20 bases between. Germline loops: CDR1 DFQATT, CDR2 SNEGSKA (reference sequence). The CDR3 sequence is 16 residues long. The CDR3 loop reads CSASLPLGGEAGELFF. The CDR3 DNA, read in part, is TGCAGTGCTAGCTTACCTTTGGGGGGAGAGGCCGGGGAG.

Comments on this clone: The read ends 3 residues shy of where the CDR3 ends; the end is completed using the germline J gene. The genes are TRBV29-1 and TRBJ2-1, with D hard to call. CDR3 length: 13 amino acids. CDR1 is SQVTM, CDR2 ANQGSEA, per germline. Trimming removed 7 bases from V and 4 bases from J, with 14 bases in between. CDR3 DNA (partial): TGCAGCGCCTCACCCGACAATTACAATGAG. It encodes CSASPDNYNE. The complete CDR3 reads CSASPDNYNEQFF.

Points on this clone: The read is 3 residues too short to cover the CDR3 end, so that end is filled in from the germline J gene. This chain uses TRBV6-2 or TRBV6-3 with TRBJ2-3; D possibly corresponds to TRBD1 (6 bases). This CDR3 region has 16 residues. Germline CDR1 is MNHEY and CDR2 is SVGEGT. The V gene lost 5 bases and the J gene lost 3 bases, with 18 bases spanning the gap. The CDR3 loop is CASSDPTGLGTDTQYF. The part of the CDR3 DNA that was read is TGTGCCAGCAGTGATCCAACAGGGCTGGGGACAGATACG.

Comment on this clone: The CDR3 end lies 3 residues beyond the end of the read and is filled in from the germline J gene. This chain connects TRBV5-1 to TRBJ1-1; possibly TRBD1 for D (5 bases). The CDR3 totals 15 residues. V lost 0 bases to trimming and J lost 0 bases, with 9 bases between them. The germline V gene has CDR1 SGHRS and CDR2 YFSETQ. CDR3 DNA (partial): TGCGCCAGCAGCTTGGGGGGGGTCTTGAACACTGAA. Translated, it gives CASSLGGVLNTE. The entire CDR3 is CASSLGGVLNTEAFF.

Points on this clone: Read sequence stops 3 residues before the CDR3 end, and the germline J gene provides the missing end. The genes are TRBV5-4 and TRBJ2-5; 7 bases are shared with TRBD2. The CDR3 covers 14 residues. After removal of 1 base from V and 5 bases from J, the junction contained 5 bases not matched to a gene. The germline V gene encodes CDR1 SGHNT and CDR2 YYREEE (reference sequence). Incomplete CDR3 DNA: TGTGCCAGCAGCTTGAGCGGGGCCGGGGAGACC. Translating it yields CASSLSGAGET. The complete CDR3 protein is CASSLSGAGETQYF.